The T cell receptor beta chain described here comes from a study of regulatory T cells in long-lasting Graves disease. About the study: Patients with new Graves' disease had used antithyroid drugs below 3 months.

Construction of TCR beta libraries relied on iRepertoire HTBI primers and on Arm-PCR targeting CDR3 regions. Original processing notes: Samples revealed 62 TRBV and 14 TRBJ segments. Each CDR3 protein is one row after TCRdb ran MiXCR on the multiplex PCR reads. What appears here as the V and J calls and clone size reflects TCRdb's work, not the paper's. The sample gives hundreds of thousands of distinct CDR3 sequences, 15% to 20% of which show up once; 35% to 45% is in the top ten. Time point of the sample: newly diagnosed GD, antithyroid drugs for less than 3 months. After RNA was extracted from PBMCs, the TCR library was made from it. CDR1 ENHRY and CDR2 SYGVKD come from the germline V gene. V was trimmed by 10 bases and J by 1 base, leaving 13 bases between them. The CDR3 spans 13 residues. This clonotype came up many times.

The sequence was obtained from a female donor with Graves disease. The V and J genes are TRBV10-3 and TRBJ2-5; possible D gene TRBD2, 6 bases. The sequences come from peripheral blood mononuclear cells (PBMCs), collected at new diagnosis, from a patient treated with antithyroid drugs. The DNA for the CDR3 is TGTGCCACCGAGGATAGCGGCCAAGAGACCCAGTACTTC. Protein: CATEDSGQETQYF.